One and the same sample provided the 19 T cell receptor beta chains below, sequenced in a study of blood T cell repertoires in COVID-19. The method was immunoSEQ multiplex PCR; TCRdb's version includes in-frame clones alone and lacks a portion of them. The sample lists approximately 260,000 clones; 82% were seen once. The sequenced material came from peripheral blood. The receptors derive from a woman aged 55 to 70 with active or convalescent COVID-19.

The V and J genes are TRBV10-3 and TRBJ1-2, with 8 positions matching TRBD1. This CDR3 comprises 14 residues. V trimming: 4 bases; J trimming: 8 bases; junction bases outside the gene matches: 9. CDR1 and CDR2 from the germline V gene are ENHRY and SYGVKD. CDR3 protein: CAISALTGVEGYTF. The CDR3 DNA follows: TGTGCCATCAGTGCCCTGACAGGGGTTGAGGGCTACACCTTC.

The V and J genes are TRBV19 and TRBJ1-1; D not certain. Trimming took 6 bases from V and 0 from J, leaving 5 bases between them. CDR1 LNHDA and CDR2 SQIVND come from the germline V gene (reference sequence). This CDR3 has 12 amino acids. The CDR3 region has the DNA TGTGCCAGTAGGAGAATGAACACTGAAGCTTTCTTT. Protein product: CASRRMNTEAFF.

The CDR3 DNA reads TGTGCCAGCAGCTTTTGGACAGGGCAAGAGACCCAGTACTTC. Translating gives CASSFWTGQETQYF. V gene TRBV7-2 combines with J gene TRBJ2-5; the match to TRBD1 covers 8 bases. Per germline, CDR1 SGHTA and CDR2 FQGNSA. The CDR3 runs to 14 residues. Trimming took 3 bases from V and 2 from J; bases not matched to a gene: 2.

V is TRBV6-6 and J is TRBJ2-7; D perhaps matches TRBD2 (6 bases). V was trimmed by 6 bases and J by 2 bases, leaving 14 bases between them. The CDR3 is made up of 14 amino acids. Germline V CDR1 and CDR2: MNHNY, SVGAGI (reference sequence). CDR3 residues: CASRSGRGTYEQYF. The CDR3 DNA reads TGTGCCAGCAGATCGGGGCGCGGGACCTACGAGCAGTACTTC.

The chain's CDR3 is CATTPGGQGDGYTF. The DNA of the CDR3 is TGTGCCACCACTCCGGGGGGACAGGGCGATGGCTACACCTTC. The chain uses TRBV24-1 and TRBJ1-2, with TRBD1 matching over 9 bases. The CDR3 runs to 14 residues. CDR1 is KGHDR, CDR2 SFDVKD, per germline. V lost 8 bases to trimming and J lost 6 bases; unmatched junction nucleotides: 9.

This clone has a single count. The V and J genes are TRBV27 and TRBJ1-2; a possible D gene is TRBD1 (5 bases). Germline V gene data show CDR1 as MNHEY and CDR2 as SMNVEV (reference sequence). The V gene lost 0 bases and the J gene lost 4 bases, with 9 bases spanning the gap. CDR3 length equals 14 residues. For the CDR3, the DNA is TGTGCCAGCAGTTTATCCCGACAGCTCTATGGCTACACCTTC. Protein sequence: CASSLSRQLYGYTF.

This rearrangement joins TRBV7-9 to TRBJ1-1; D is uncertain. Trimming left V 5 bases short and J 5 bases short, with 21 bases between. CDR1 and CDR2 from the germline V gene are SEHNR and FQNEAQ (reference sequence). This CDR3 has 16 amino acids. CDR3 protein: CASSTAATRPGTEAFF. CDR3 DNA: TGTGCCAGCAGCACCGCCGCGACACGGCCGGGGACTGAAGCTTTCTTT.

The DNA of the CDR3 is TGTGCCTGGGGGACACGAAGCAATCAGCCCCAGCATTTT. Its protein product is CAWGTRSNQPQHF. This chain joins TRBV30 and TRBJ1-5, with D possibly being TRBD1 (6 bases). The CDR3 sequence is 13 residues long. V dropped 5 bases and J dropped 1 base, with 9 bases sitting between them. The germline gives CDR1 GTSNPN, CDR2 SVGIG (reference sequence).

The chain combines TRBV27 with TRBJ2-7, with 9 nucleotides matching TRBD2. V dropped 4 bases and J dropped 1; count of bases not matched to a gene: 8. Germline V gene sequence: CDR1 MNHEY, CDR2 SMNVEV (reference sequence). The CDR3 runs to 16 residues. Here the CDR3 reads CASSWSGGGASYEQYF. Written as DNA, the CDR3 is TGTGCCAGCAGTTGGTCCGGCGGGGGGGCGTCCTACGAGCAGTACTTC.

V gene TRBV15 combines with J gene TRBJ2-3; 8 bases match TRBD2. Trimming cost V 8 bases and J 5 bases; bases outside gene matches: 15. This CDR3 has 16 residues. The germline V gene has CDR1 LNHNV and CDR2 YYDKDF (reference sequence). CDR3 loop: CATRSVERGSLDTQYF. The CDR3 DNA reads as TGTGCCACCCGCTCTGTGGAGCGGGGGTCTTTAGATACGCAGTATTTT. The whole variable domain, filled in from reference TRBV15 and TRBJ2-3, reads DAMVIQNPRYQVTQFGKPVTLSCSQTLNHNVMYWYQQKSSQAPKLLFHYYDKDFNNEADTPDNFQSRRPNTSFCFLDIRSPGLGDTAMYLCATRSVERGSLDTQYFGPGTRLTVL.

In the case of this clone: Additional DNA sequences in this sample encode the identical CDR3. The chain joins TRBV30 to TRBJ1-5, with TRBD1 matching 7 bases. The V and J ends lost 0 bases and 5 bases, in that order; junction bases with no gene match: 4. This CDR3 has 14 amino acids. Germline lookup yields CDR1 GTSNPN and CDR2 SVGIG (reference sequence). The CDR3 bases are TGTGCCTGGAGTGTATCGACAGGGTATCAGCCCCAGCATTTT. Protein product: CAWSVSTGYQPQHF.

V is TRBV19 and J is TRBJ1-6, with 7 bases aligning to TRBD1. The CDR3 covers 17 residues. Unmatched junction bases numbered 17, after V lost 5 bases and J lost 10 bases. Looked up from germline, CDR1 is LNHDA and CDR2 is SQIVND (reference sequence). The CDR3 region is CASSVRTGTAFLSPLHF. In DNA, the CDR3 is TGTGCCAGTAGTGTGCGAACCGGGACAGCGTTCCTCTCACCCCTCCACTTT.

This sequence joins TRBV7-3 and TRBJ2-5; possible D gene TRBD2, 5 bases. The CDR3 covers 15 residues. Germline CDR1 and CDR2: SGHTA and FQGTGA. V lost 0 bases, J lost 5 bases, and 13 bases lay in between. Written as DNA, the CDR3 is TGTGCCAGCAGCTTAACGGGTTCTGGCGGGGAGACCCAGTACTTC. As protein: CASSLTGSGGETQYF.

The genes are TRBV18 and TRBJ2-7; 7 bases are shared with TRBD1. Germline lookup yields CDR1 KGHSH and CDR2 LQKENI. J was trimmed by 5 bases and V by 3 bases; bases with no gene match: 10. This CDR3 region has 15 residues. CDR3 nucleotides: TGTGCCAGCTCACCTTCTCCCACAGGGGTCCACGAGCAGTACTTC. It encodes CASSPSPTGVHEQYF.

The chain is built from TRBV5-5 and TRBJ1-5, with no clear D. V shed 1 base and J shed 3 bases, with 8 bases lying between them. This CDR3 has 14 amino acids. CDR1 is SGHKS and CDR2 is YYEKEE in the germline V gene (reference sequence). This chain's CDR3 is CASSLNSNNQPQHF. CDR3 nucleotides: TGTGCCAGCAGCTTGAACAGTAACAATCAGCCCCAGCATTTT.

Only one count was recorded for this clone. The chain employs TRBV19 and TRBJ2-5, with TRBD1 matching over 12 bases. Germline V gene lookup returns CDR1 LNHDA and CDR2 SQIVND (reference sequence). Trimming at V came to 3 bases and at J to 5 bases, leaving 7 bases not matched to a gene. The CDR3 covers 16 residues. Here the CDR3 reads CASSMGGTGGMETQYF. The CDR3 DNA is TGTGCCAGTAGTATGGGCGGGACAGGGGGCATGGAGACCCAGTACTTC.

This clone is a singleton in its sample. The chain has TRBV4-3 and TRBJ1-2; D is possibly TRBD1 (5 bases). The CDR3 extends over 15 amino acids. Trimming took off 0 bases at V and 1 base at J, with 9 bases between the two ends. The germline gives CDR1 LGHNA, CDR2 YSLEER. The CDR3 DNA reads TGCGCCAGCAGCCAAGAAGTGCAGGGTAACTATGGCTACACCTTC. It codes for CASSQEVQGNYGYTF.

The CDR3 sequence is CATSDSLGGNEQFF. Written as DNA, the CDR3 is TGTGCCACCAGTGATTCCCTCGGGGGCAATGAGCAGTTCTTC. The chain is built from TRBV24-1 and TRBJ2-1; TRBD2 is a possible D gene (6 bases). The CDR3 is 14 residues long. Germline CDR1 is KGHDR and CDR2 is SFDVKD. With 2 bases removed from V and 6 bases from J, the gap between germline ends came to 10 bases.

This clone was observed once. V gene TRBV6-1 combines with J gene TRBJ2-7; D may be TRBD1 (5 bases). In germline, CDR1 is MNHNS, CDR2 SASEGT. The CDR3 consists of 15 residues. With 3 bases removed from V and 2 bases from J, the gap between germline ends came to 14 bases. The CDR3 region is CASSDRQKGTYEQYF. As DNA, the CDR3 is TGTGCCAGCAGTGACCGACAGAAAGGAACCTACGAGCAGTACTTC.